This TCR beta chain was identified in a study of CD4 T cells in relation to SARS-CoV-2 and coronaviruses (dated by TCRdb to 2020 to 2023). In terms of the full investigation: In the ViraFEST assay, PBMCs were cultured with antigen for nine to ten days, after which TCR beta CDR3s were sequenced to identify clonal expansions specific to the antigen. The Adaptive Biotechnologies TCR-sequencing kit was used for samples from a few pre-COVID donors and for the naive versus memory experiments, whereas the other data were Illumina-based. The full convalescent cohort of about a dozen patients had a median age of roughly 35 years, ranging from about 20 to 72 years. Patient-derived lymphoblastoid cell lines were used to map the HLA restriction of shared crossreactive spike epitopes. Expansion assays from other donors in the study were sequenced with a different, Illumina-based TCR-beta assay. Of the roughly twelve convalescent patients, 8 were male and 4 were female, and two of the subjects were Hispanic. Memory CD4+ T cell crossreactivity between SARS-CoV-2 and common cold coronavirus spike proteins was assessed at the TCR clonotype level in the study. Findings and caveats that apply to the study as a whole: Because no donor provided both pre-pandemic and post-infection samples, tracing the source of pre-existing responses was limited. Small numbers of patients and of tested TCRs were a limitation of the study. Significantly weaker SARS-CoV-2-driven expansion was shown by crossreactive clones than by monoreactive clones, consistent with antigenic imprinting. Sequencing naive versus memory cells indicated that the assay picks up memory recall responses, not primary responses primed during culture. Memory CD4+ clonotypes crossrecognizing SARS-CoV-2 and at least one common cold coronavirus spike were found in roughly three fifths of donors. Crossreactivity analysis was centred on spike protein, so crossreactivity against other viral proteins was not assessed.

CEF-cultured naive and memory CD4+ T cell DNA received survey-level immunoSEQ TCR-beta sequencing. The authors' analysis ran thus. During preprocessing, nonproductive sequences were discarded, as were any CDR3s that did not begin with C, did not end with F or W, or were shorter than 7 amino acids. The MANAFEST web app identified antigen-specific clonotypes based on expansion compared with the reference and other culture wells. To be counted as positive, a clone had to show significant expansion compared with the reference culture, at an FDR below 0.05, in 2 of 3 replicate wells. Positive clones also required significant expansion versus all other tandem wells and an odds ratio above 5. Cultured and uncultured naive and memory CD4+ repertoires were searched for previously identified spike- and CEF-reactive CDR3s. CDR3 homology was quantified as pairwise Levenshtein distance, calculated with the stringdist R package after three terminal residues were trimmed from each end. Sourced from immuneACCESS, this table was stored by TCRdb with only in-frame sequences that have V and J called. A share of the clones is absent; for the studies checked, an unresolved V gene accounts for under half, and the remainder has no known explanation. V and J calls and clone size come straight from that table; D and trimming were deduced from the DNA. Here the sample has about 36,000 clones; approximately 80% occur a single time. The top ten hold around 6.6% of the sample.

CDR3 length: 13 amino acids, cysteine to phenylalanine. The DNA shown is the 39-base CDR3, in frame from base 1. Sequences SGHDN (CDR1) and FVKESK (CDR2) are obtained from the germline V gene. For this chain, trimming is 2 bases at the V end and 14 bases at the J end, and the number of junction bases without a gene match is 7. To separate naive from memory CD4+ T cells, cryopreserved PBMCs first underwent CD4 enrichment and then EasySep naive CD4+ T cell enrichment. Sorted naive or memory CD4+ T cells (fewer than 1.1 x 10^5) were cultured 1:1 with T cell-depleted PBMCs and CEF peptides for over eight days. In general, triplicate replicate wells were used for every peptide culture condition. PBMCs were isolated from leukapheresis product or whole blood by Ficoll-Paque PLUS gradient centrifugation. PBMCs were either cryopreserved at -140°C or used fresh in the expansion assay. The QIAamp Micro DNA Kit was used to extract genomic DNA from the CD4+ T cells.

To note about this clone: It has no known antigen specificity. No much larger clone is present one base from it, and per-base qualities are unavailable.

This chain is built from TRBV14 and TRBJ2-1; 9 nucleotides in the junction match TRBD2. The sequence came from an adult with COVID-19. The source material was naive CD4+ T cells from PBMCs, cultured in vitro. The sample's cell subset or site label is to be understood as: naive CD4+ T cells isolated by negative enrichment. The CDR3 protein sequence reads: CASSQNLAGFEFF. The sequence in DNA is TGTGCCAGCAGCCAAAATCTAGCGGGATTCGAGTTCTTC.